The 32 T cell receptor beta chains presented below share a single source sample, sequenced in a study of graft-versus-host responses after intestinal transplantation (dated by TCRdb to the early 2020s). To prepare the library, the immunoSEQ multiplex PCR assay was applied. TCRdb's version of the immuneACCESS table is confined to in-frame rearrangements and falls short of the full clone set. An unresolved V gene accounts for under half of the shortfall where checked; the remainder is of unknown origin. The sample has 20,000 or so clones on record, around 90% of them singletons. More than 1.5% of the sample is taken by the ten largest. Sample: PBMCs, taken roughly 390 days after transplant. These receptor sequences come from a human patient who received an intestinal transplant, so some T cells may come from the graft donor.

The chain has TRBV6-6 and TRBJ2-7, with 8 bases fitting TRBD2. Per germline, CDR1 MNHNY and CDR2 SVGAGI (reference sequence). J was trimmed by 2 bases and V by 0 bases; bases with no gene match: 3. The CDR3 sequence is 15 residues long. The CDR3 DNA reads TGTGCCAGCAGTTACTCTCCAGCGGGGGCCTACGAGCAGTACTTC. It translates to CASSYSPAGAYEQYF.

J is TRBJ1-1 and V is TRBV25-1; possible D gene TRBD1, 5 bases. The V end was cut by 3 bases, the J end by 0 bases, with 8 bases between. In germline, CDR1 is MGHDK, CDR2 SYGVNS. The CDR3 has 14 amino acids. DNA for the CDR3: TGTGCCAGCAGTGATGCAGGGATGAACACTGAAGCTTTCTTT. Translating it yields CASSDAGMNTEAFF.

This clone was picked up a small number of times. This rearrangement joins TRBV6-5 to TRBJ1-5; 12 bases align to TRBD1. This CDR3 contains 14 residues. The germline V gene encodes CDR1 MNHEY and CDR2 SVGAGI. Trimming took 2 bases from V and 7 from J; bases not matched to a gene: 0. As DNA, the CDR3 is TGTGCCAGCAGTTACGGGACAGGGGGCCAGCCCCAGCATTTT. This sequence encodes CASSYGTGGQPQHF.

The chain employs TRBV7-3 and TRBJ2-1, with 7 bases aligning to TRBD2. The CDR3 is 16 residues long. Trimming at V came to 3 bases and at J to 5 bases, leaving 10 bases not matched to a gene. Germline V gene sequence: CDR1 SGHTA, CDR2 FQGTGA. As DNA, the CDR3 is TGTGCCAGCAGCTTGTCGGGGGGAGGGACCCACAATGAGCAGTTCTTC. The encoded protein is CASSLSGGGTHNEQFF.

CDR3 protein: CASSQEGLAGITGELFF. As DNA, the CDR3 is TGCGCCAGCAGCCAAGAGGGACTAGCGGGAATCACCGGGGAGCTGTTTTTT. V and J are TRBV4-1 and TRBJ2-2; TRBD2 agrees at 13 bases. CDR1 MGHRA and CDR2 YSYEKL come from the germline V gene. J lost 4 bases, V lost 0 bases, and 2 bases had no gene match. The CDR3 is made up of 17 amino acids.

The count of this clone is one. The chain carries TRBV4-1 and TRBJ2-3; 14 bases are shared with TRBD2. There are 18 residues in the CDR3. With V trimmed by 3 bases and J by 7 bases, 12 bases remained unmatched. Germline lookup yields CDR1 MGHRA and CDR2 YSYEKL. In DNA, the CDR3 is TGCGCCAGCAGCCAGACTAGCGGGAGGGCCGGGCAACGTCATACGCAGTATTTT. It yields the protein CASSQTSGRAGQRHTQYF.

V gene TRBV2 combines with J gene TRBJ1-4, with 7 bases that match TRBD1. Unmatched junction bases numbered 2, after V lost 5 bases and J lost 5 bases. The CDR3 runs 13 residues. The germline V gene has CDR1 SNHLY and CDR2 FYNNEI. In DNA, the CDR3 is TGTGCCAGCAGTAACAGGGGCAATGAAAAACTGTTTTTT. It codes for CASSNRGNEKLFF.

The V gene is TRBV27, the J gene TRBJ2-3; TRBD1 matches 8 bases. The CDR3 runs to 13 residues. CDR1 MNHEY and CDR2 SMNVEV come from the germline V gene (reference sequence). V shed 5 bases and J 5 bases; nucleotides not matched to a gene: 3. In DNA form, the CDR3 reads TGTGCCAGCAGTGGACAGGGAAGAGATACGCAGTATTTT. As protein: CASSGQGRDTQYF.

The V gene is TRBV6-1, the J gene TRBJ2-2; 11 nucleotides align to TRBD1. V was clipped by 6 bases and J by 8 bases; unmatched bases: 5. The CDR3 is 14 amino acids. Germline values: CDR1 MNHNS, CDR2 SASEGT. The CDR3 DNA is TGTGCCAGCAGCCCGGACAGGGGGCCAGGGGAGCTGTTTTTT. Protein sequence: CASSPDRGPGELFF.

The V gene is TRBV6-6, the J gene TRBJ1-4; TRBD1 is a possible D gene (6 bases). The germline V and J ends were trimmed by 7 bases and 0 bases, with 15 bases remaining between them. The CDR3 spans 16 residues. Germline CDR1 reads MNHNY; CDR2 reads SVGAGI (reference sequence). CDR3 sequence reads: CASNSRGEATNEKLFF. The CDR3 nucleotides read TGTGCCAGCAATTCCAGGGGCGAGGCAACTAATGAAAAACTGTTTTTT.

This chain links TRBV7-3 with TRBJ2-1; D may be TRBD2 (6 bases). Germline CDR1 is SGHTA and CDR2 is FQGTGA. This CDR3 comprises 15 residues. V lost 4 bases, J lost 2 bases, and 12 bases lay in between. The CDR3 sequence: CASSSTGAPYNEQFF. The CDR3 DNA sequence: TGTGCCAGCAGCTCAACGGGAGCGCCCTACAATGAGCAGTTCTTC.

The rearrangement uses TRBV11-3 and TRBJ2-7; no reliable D call. V lost 1 base and J 4 bases, leaving 14 bases between the germline ends. Per the germline V gene, CDR1 is SGHNT and CDR2 is YENEEA. The CDR3 is 15 residues long. This CDR3 reads CASSLGPPGPYEQYF. CDR3 nucleotides: TGTGCCAGCAGCTTAGGACCCCCCGGACCATACGAGCAGTACTTC.

V is TRBV12-5 and J is TRBJ1-6; no definite D call. This CDR3 has 13 residues. Trimming took 1 base from V and 6 from J, leaving 4 bases between them. Germline loops: CDR1 LGHNT, CDR2 FRNRAP. CDR3 amino acids: CASGLGSNSPLHF. The CDR3 bases are TGTGCTAGTGGTTTGGGCAGTAATTCACCCCTCCACTTT.

This clone was seen a single time. The rearrangement links TRBV11-1 to TRBJ1-6, with D possibly being TRBD1 (5 bases). CDR3 length: 15 amino acids. Germline V gives CDR1 SGHAT, CDR2 FQDESV (reference sequence). Trimming cost V 6 bases and J 4 bases, with 13 bases left between them. The chain's CDR3 is CASRFAGTYNSPLHF. CDR3 nucleotide sequence: TGTGCCAGCAGATTCGCCGGGACTTATAATTCACCCCTCCACTTT.

This clone was counted a few times. The junction and the germline gene differ at one end; a read error may be behind it. Other DNA sequences from this sample encode an identical CDR3 as well. This chain uses TRBV4-1 with TRBJ1-2; D is unresolved. From germline, CDR1 is MGHRA and CDR2 YSYEKL. CDR3 length: 15 residues. CDR3 amino acids: CASSQDTEAFYGYTF. CDR3 DNA: TGTGCCAGCAGCCAAGATACGGAGGCTTTCTATGGCTACACCTTC.

V gene TRBV6-6 combines with J gene TRBJ2-5; 7 nucleotides agree with TRBD2. The CDR3 contains 14 residues. The germline gives CDR1 MNHNY, CDR2 SVGAGI (reference sequence). V dropped 5 bases and J dropped 2; count of bases not matched to a gene: 5. CDR3 protein: CASSAAGPQETQYF. CDR3 DNA sequence: TGTGCCAGCAGTGCAGCGGGGCCTCAAGAGACCCAGTACTTC.

The chain links TRBV6-6 to TRBJ1-2; 7 bases fit TRBD1. The V and J ends lost 4 bases and 5 bases, in that order; junction bases with no gene match: 4. Germline CDR1 and CDR2: MNHNY and SVGAGI (reference sequence). This CDR3 has 13 amino acids. The CDR3 loop reads CASSSGQFYGYTF. The CDR3 DNA reads as TGTGCCAGCAGTTCGGGACAGTTTTATGGCTACACCTTC.

The rearrangement uses TRBV18 and TRBJ2-5; TRBD2 is a possible D gene (5 bases). V was clipped by 6 bases and J by 1 base, with 9 bases between them. CDR1 KGHSH and CDR2 LQKENI come from the germline V gene. This CDR3 contains 13 residues. CDR3 loop: CASSAGLQETQYF. The CDR3 DNA sequence: TGTGCCAGCTCGGCGGGCCTCCAAGAGACCCAGTACTTC.

This chain joins TRBV6-1 and TRBJ1-3; possibly TRBD1 for D (6 bases). The V end was cut by 2 bases, the J end by 6 bases, with 23 bases between. CDR1 and CDR2 (germline): MNHNS, SASEGT. The CDR3 runs 18 residues. The CDR3 loop is CASSERRGWAGETNTIYF. The CDR3 DNA sequence: TGTGCCAGCAGTGAACGGAGAGGTTGGGCAGGGGAAACAAACACCATATATTTT.

The chain couples TRBV6-6 to TRBJ2-7; TRBD1 matches 9 bases. Germline V gene sequence: CDR1 MNHNY, CDR2 SVGAGI (reference sequence). Losses at the gene ends were 4 bases for V and 4 bases for J; bases not matched to a gene: 5. There are 14 residues in the CDR3. The CDR3 region has the DNA TGTGCCAGCAGTTCGTCCGACAGGGGGTACGAGCAGTACTTC. Translation gives CASSSSDRGYEQYF.

The chain carries TRBV7-6 and TRBJ2-5; 12 bases line up with TRBD2. In germline, CDR1 is SGHVS, CDR2 FNYEAQ. The CDR3 extends over 15 amino acids. V lost 4 bases and J lost 2; bases outside the gene matches: 2. The CDR3 nucleotides are TGTGCCAGCAGCTGGACTAGCGGGGAACAAGAGACCCAGTACTTC. Translation: CASSWTSGEQETQYF.

The chain combines TRBV6-1 with TRBJ1-6, with no clear D. The CDR3 extends over 13 amino acids. The V and J ends lost 7 bases and 8 bases respectively, with 12 bases between them. CDR1 MNHNS and CDR2 SASEGT come from the germline V gene. The DNA for the CDR3 is TGTGCCAGCAAAACACCATCTCATTCACCCCTCCACTTT. Amino acid sequence: CASKTPSHSPLHF.

The rearrangement uses TRBV5-1 and TRBJ2-7; D remains ambiguous. The germline V gene has CDR1 SGHRS and CDR2 YFSETQ. This CDR3 is built from 14 residues. Trimming removed 5 bases from V and 1 base from J, with 13 bases in between. Written as DNA, the CDR3 is TGCGCCAGCAGACAAGACACTCCGTCCTACGAGCAGTACTTC. Encoded protein: CASRQDTPSYEQYF.

The chain links TRBV15 to TRBJ2-5; 8 bases line up with TRBD1. Trimming removed 5 bases from V and 5 bases from J; junction bases left unmatched: 7. Germline assignment: CDR1 LNHNV and CDR2 YYDKDF (reference sequence). This CDR3 is built from 14 residues. CDR3 coding DNA: TGTGCCACCAGCTTTCAGGACAGGGAGGAGACCCAGTACTTC. Residues: CATSFQDREETQYF.

This chain uses TRBV4-1 with TRBJ2-5; 7 nucleotides line up with TRBD1. Trimming took 6 bases from V and 3 from J; bases not matched to a gene: 7. This CDR3 is 14 amino acids long. The V gene's germline CDR1 is MGHRA and CDR2 YSYEKL. The CDR3 DNA reads TGCGCCAGCAGTCGACAGGGAATTAAAGAGACCCAGTACTTC. This encodes CASSRQGIKETQYF.

The CDR3 loop is CATSRASGGYRYEQYF. In nucleotides, the CDR3 is TGTGCCACCAGCAGAGCTAGCGGGGGGTATCGCTACGAGCAGTACTTC. The gene calls are TRBV15 and TRBJ2-7; 11 positions agree with TRBD2. The CDR3 spans 16 residues. Germline V lookup: CDR1 LNHNV, CDR2 YYDKDF (reference sequence). The J segment lost 3 bases and the V segment lost 1 base, leaving 5 bases of the junction unmatched.

Only a few counts were recorded for this clone. The gene calls are TRBV6-6 and TRBJ1-1; D is possibly TRBD1 (6 bases). This CDR3 is built from 14 residues. V was shortened by 7 bases and J by 1 base, with 13 bases between the two germline ends. Germline CDR1 and CDR2: MNHNY and SVGAGI (reference sequence). The CDR3 DNA reads TGTGCCAGCATGACAGGAACTGGGAACACTGAAGCTTTCTTT. Translated, it gives CASMTGTGNTEAFF.

This chain uses TRBV4-3 with TRBJ2-1; 8 nucleotides agree with TRBD2. The germline gives CDR1 LGHNA, CDR2 YSLEER. This CDR3 is 16 amino acids long. The V segment lost 3 bases and the J segment 8 bases; nucleotides outside the gene matches: 12. The CDR3 DNA is TGCGCCAGCAGCCAGTCAGCGGGGGAGGGTTTCGATGAGCAGTTCTTC. It yields the protein CASSQSAGEGFDEQFF.

Note on this clone: An end of the junction does not agree with germline; a read error may underlie this. The genes are TRBV19 and TRBJ2-2; D tentatively reads TRBD1 or TRBD2 (5 bases each). The CDR3 extends over 14 amino acids. Germline V gene sequence: CDR1 LNHDA, CDR2 SQIVND (reference sequence). The CDR3 spells CASSTGHEHRGAVF. The CDR3 nucleotides read TGTGCCAGTAGTACCGGACACGAACACCGGGGAGCTGTTTTT.

This chain links TRBV19 with TRBJ1-1, with D tentatively TRBD1 (6 bases). The CDR3 totals 17 residues. The germline CDR1 and CDR2 sequences are LNHDA and SQIVND (reference sequence). V was cut by 1 base and J by 5 bases, with 20 bases left in between. CDR3 bases: TGTGCCAGTAGTATAGTAGGAAAAGGGGGTCGAAGGACTGAAGCTTTCTTT. Translated: CASSIVGKGGRRTEAFF.

This chain joins TRBV7-3 and TRBJ1-1; no definite D call. The V gene's germline CDR1 is SGHTA and CDR2 FQGTGA. The CDR3 spans 12 residues. Trimming left V 5 bases short and J 6 bases short, with 10 bases between. CDR3 nucleotide sequence: TGTGCCAGCAGCCCGGGGATTTCTGAAGCTTTCTTT. Amino acid sequence: CASSPGISEAFF.

This clone occurred once. The rearrangement uses TRBV2 and TRBJ2-7; 13 nucleotides align to TRBD2. V gave up 3 bases and J gave up 2 bases; unmatched junction bases: 7. Germline assignment: CDR1 SNHLY and CDR2 FYNNEI. The CDR3 totals 17 residues. DNA of the CDR3: TGTGCCAGCAGTGATATCGGACTAGCGGGGGACCCCTACGAGCAGTACTTC. Translated, it gives CASSDIGLAGDPYEQYF.